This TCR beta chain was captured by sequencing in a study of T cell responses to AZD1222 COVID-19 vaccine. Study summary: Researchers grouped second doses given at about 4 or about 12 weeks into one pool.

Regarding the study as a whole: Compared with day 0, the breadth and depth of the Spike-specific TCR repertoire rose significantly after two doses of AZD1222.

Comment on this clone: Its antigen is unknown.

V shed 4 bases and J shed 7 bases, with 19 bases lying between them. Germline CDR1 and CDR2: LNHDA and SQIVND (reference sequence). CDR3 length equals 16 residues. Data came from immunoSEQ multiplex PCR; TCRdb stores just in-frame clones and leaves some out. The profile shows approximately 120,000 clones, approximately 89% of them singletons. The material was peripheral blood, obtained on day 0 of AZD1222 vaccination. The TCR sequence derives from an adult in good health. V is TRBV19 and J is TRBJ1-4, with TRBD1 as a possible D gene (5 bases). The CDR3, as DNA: TGTGCCAGTAGTAGCCGGACGGCCAGCGACAGTGAAAAACTGTTTTTT. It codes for CASSSRTASDSEKLFF.